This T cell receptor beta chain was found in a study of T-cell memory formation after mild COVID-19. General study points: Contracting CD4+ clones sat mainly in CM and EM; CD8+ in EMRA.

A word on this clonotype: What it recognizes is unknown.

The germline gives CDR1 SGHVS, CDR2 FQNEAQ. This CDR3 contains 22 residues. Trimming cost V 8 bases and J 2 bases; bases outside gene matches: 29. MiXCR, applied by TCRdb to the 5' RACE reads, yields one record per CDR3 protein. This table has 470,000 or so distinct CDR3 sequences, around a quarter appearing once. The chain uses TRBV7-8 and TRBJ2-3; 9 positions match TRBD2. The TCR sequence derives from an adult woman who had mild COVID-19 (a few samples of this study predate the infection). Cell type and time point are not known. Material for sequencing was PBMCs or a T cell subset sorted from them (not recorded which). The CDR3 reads CASPPPPWERGAHTTYTDTQYF. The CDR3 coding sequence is TGTGCCAGCCCTCCCCCCCCTTGGGAGCGGGGGGCTCACACTACCTACACAGATACGCAGTATTTT.